This TCR beta chain emerged from a study of Graves' ophthalmopathy and Graves' hyperthyroidism. Study-level information: Hyperthyroidism was classified as stable if no ophthalmopathy occurred within 18 months of follow-up.

Amplification from RNA transcripts yielded the TCR beta CDR3 regions. HTBI primers served in a first-round RT-PCR, which a second-round multiplex PCR followed. TCRdb itself ran the multiplex PCR reads through MiXCR, one entry per CDR3 protein. This table has approximately 1.2 million distinct CDR3 sequences, less than 45% appearing once. The V gene's germline CDR1 is MDHEN and CDR2 SYDVKM. Trimming at V came to 7 bases and at J to 3 bases, leaving 10 bases not matched to a gene. The CDR3 is 15 residues long. This clonotype has more than one count but fewer than ten. This TCR was sampled from an adult man with Graves' hyperthyroidism. Material for sequencing was peripheral blood or thyroid tissue (not recorded which). This rearrangement joins TRBV28 to TRBJ2-7; 9 nucleotides agree with TRBD1. The CDR3 coding sequence is TGTGCCAGCACCTCCCCGGGACAGGGAGACTACGAGCAGTACTTC. This translates into CASTSPGQGDYEQYF.